The present TCR beta chain was sequenced within a study of glioma-infiltrating T cells after dendritic cell vaccination. Study observations and caveats: Only a small number of patients had complete blood and tumor samples. No direct clonality-survival link was found; a diverse polyclonal response may matter.

Generated by immunoSEQ multiplex PCR, the TCRdb table keeps only in-frame clones and is missing some. The table has 110,000 or so clones, about 90% seen once. Of note for this clone: The antigen is undetermined.

Described time point: after dendritic cell vaccination, including at tumor progression/relapse. Germline lookup yields CDR1 MNHNS and CDR2 SASEGT. V lost 6 bases, J lost 6 bases, and 11 bases lay in between. CDR3 length: 12 residues. The rearrangement joins TRBV6-1 to TRBJ1-1; weak D call: TRBD1 (5 bases). This TCR was recovered from a human donor with glioblastoma. The specimen comprised blood, sampled after dendritic cell vaccination. CDR3 residues: CASRKGHAEAFF. The CDR3 nucleotides are TGTGCCAGCAGGAAGGGGCACGCTGAAGCTTTCTTT.